Listed below are T cell receptor beta chains from one sample, sequenced in a study of cytomegalovirus exposure and HLA in healthy donors. TCRdb's table, derived via immunoSEQ multiplex PCR, lists solely in-frame clones and lacks some. The sample has 160,000 or so clones, about four fifths seen once. The sequenced sample consisted of PBMCs. The source of these receptors is a woman aged 45-65 years in good health and CMV-seronegative. CDR3s include the opening cysteine and the closing phenylalanine or tryptophan. A D gene is named only where the DNA matches it firmly. A clone size is listed for some rows: how often the clone was seen (once, few, many), or a class if it is expanded.

D gene	V gene	J gene	clone size	CDR3 DNA	CDR3 protein
.	TRBV7-2	TRBJ1-2	few	TGTGCCAGCAGCTTGATGGGGGGGAAGTTTGGCTACACCTTC	CASSLMGGKFGYTF
TRBD1	TRBV29-1	TRBJ2-5	.	TGCAGCGGACAGGGTCTTGAGACCCAGTACTTC	CSGQGLETQYF
.	TRBV2	TRBJ1-6	.	TGTGCCAGCAGTGAACGGAGCTCGAATTCACCCCTCCACTTT	CASSERSSNSPLHF
.	TRBV11-2	TRBJ2-7	.	TGTGCCAGCAGCTTAGGAGGGGGATCCTCCTACGAGCAGTACTTC	CASSLGGGSSYEQYF
.	TRBV7-2	TRBJ1-6	.	TGTGCCAGCAGCTTGCGAGGGCGGTCACCCCTCCACTTT	CASSLRGRSPLHF
.	TRBV5-1	TRBJ1-1	.	TGCGCCAGCAGCTTGGAGGCGGGGGCTTTGAACACTGAAGCTTTCTTT	CASSLEAGALNTEAFF
TRBD2	TRBV28	TRBJ2-5	.	TGTGCCAGCAGTTTAAGCGGGAGGGAAGAGACCCAGTACTTC	CASSLSGREETQYF
TRBD2	TRBV5-1	TRBJ2-3	.	TGCGCCAGCAGCTCGGGACTAGCGGGGTCCAGCACAGATACGCAGTATTTT	CASSSGLAGSSTDTQYF
TRBD2	TRBV28	TRBJ2-7	.	TGTGCCAGTCAACTAGCGGGGAAGGGCGAGCAGTACTTC	CASQLAGKGEQYF
TRBD1	TRBV27	TRBJ2-2	.	TGTGCCAGCAGTCTAGGACAGGGTTCTATGAACACCGGGGAGCTGTTTTTT	CASSLGQGSMNTGELFF
.	TRBV7-2	TRBJ2-1	.	TGTGCCAGCAGCCCCTTCGTGGGTAGCGGCAATGAGCAGTTCTTC	CASSPFVGSGNEQFF
TRBD1	TRBV5-6	TRBJ2-7	.	TGTGCCAGCAGCTTGGGGACAGGGACCTACGAGCAGTACTTC	CASSLGTGTYEQYF
.	TRBV7-2	TRBJ2-1	.	TGTGCCAGCAGCCCAAGGGGGGGGGAATACAATGAGCAGTTCTTC	CASSPRGGEYNEQFF
TRBD1	TRBV6-4	TRBJ1-6	.	TGTGCCAGCAGTGAAGAGGGGGCGATGAATTCACCCCTCCACTTT	CASSEEGAMNSPLHF
.	TRBV18	TRBJ1-5	once	TGTGCCAGCTCACCCACCGACAAAAATCAGCCCCAGCATTTT	CASSPTDKNQPQHF
.	TRBV6-5	TRBJ1-2	.	TGTGCCAGCAGTTCCACAGGATTAGGCTACACCTTC	CASSSTGLGYTF
TRBD1	TRBV6-6	TRBJ2-5	few	TGTGCCAGCAAGGGGGCTAGCAGAAACCAAGAGACCCAGTACTTC	CASKGASRNQETQYF
.	TRBV18	TRBJ1-1	.	TGTGCCAGCTCACCCAAGGGCGGGGGCACTGAAGCTTTCTTT	CASSPKGGGTEAFF
TRBD2	TRBV5-1	TRBJ2-7	.	TGCGCCAGCAGCTTGGTGGCTAGCGGGGGGAACGAGCAGTACTTC	CASSLVASGGNEQYF
TRBD1	TRBV19	TRBJ1-5	.	TGTGCCAGTAGTATCGAGGGGGCACATCAGCCCCAGCATTTT	CASSIEGAHQPQHF
TRBD1	TRBV14	TRBJ2-3	.	TGTGCCAGCAGCCCTCCGGGACAGGCTGTCACAGATACGCAGTATTTT	CASSPPGQAVTDTQYF
TRBD1	TRBV7-2	TRBJ1-6	.	TGTGCCAGCAGCTCACACGCAGGGGGCTTTGCCTATAATTCACCCCTCCACTTT	CASSSHAGGFAYNSPLHF
TRBD1	TRBV10-2	TRBJ2-7	.	TGCGCCAGCAGTGATCGCGACAGGGCACTCTACGAGCAGTACTTC	CASSDRDRALYEQYF
TRBD1	TRBV29-1	TRBJ2-7	.	TGCAGCGTCGTACGGGACAGGGGGTACGAGCAGTACTTC	CSVVRDRGYEQYF
.	TRBV27	TRBJ2-7	.	TGTGCCAGCAGTCCCCAAGAACGACAGTGGTACGAGCAGTACTTC	CASSPQERQWYEQYF
.	TRBV10-1	TRBJ2-3	.	TGCGCCAGCAGTGACGGGGGAGGCACAGATACGCAGTATTTT	CASSDGGGTDTQYF
TRBD1	TRBV28	TRBJ2-7	once	TGTGCCAGCAGCAAACAGGGGGCTGAAGGCGAGCAGTACTTC	CASSKQGAEGEQYF
.	TRBV28	TRBJ2-1	.	TGTGCCAGCAGTCGTAGCGACAGGGGCGGGGGTGAGCAGTTCTTC	CASSRSDRGGGEQFF
TRBD1	TRBV23-1	TRBJ2-7	.	TGCGCCAGCAGTCAATCGCGGTTGCCCCCGCCCAGGGACAGGGGGTCCTACGAGCAGTACTTC	CASSQSRLPPPRDRGSYEQYF
TRBD2	TRBV7-9	TRBJ2-2	.	TGTGCCAGCAGCTCCTTACTAGCGGTGAACACCGGGGAGCTGTTTTTT	CASSSLLAVNTGELFF
.	TRBV2	TRBJ1-2	.	TGTGCCGGCGGGAGAAACCCCTATGGCTACACCTTC	CAGGRNPYGYTF
TRBD1	TRBV29-1	TRBJ1-1	.	TGCAGCGTGAGGACAGGGGGGGACACTGAAGCTTTCTTT	CSVRTGGDTEAFF
TRBD2	TRBV9	TRBJ2-5	.	TGTGCCAGCAGCGTGGGATTAGTTAGCGGGCACCAAGAGACCCAGTACTTC	CASSVGLVSGHQETQYF
TRBD1	TRBV18	TRBJ2-7	.	TGTGCCAGCTCACCATCGGCAGGGGGCTACGGTGTCGAGCAGTACTTC	CASSPSAGGYGVEQYF
.	TRBV29-1	TRBJ1-1	.	TGCAGCGTTGCGTGGGGCATGGACACTGAAGCTTTCTTT	CSVAWGMDTEAFF
TRBD2	TRBV18	TRBJ2-7	.	TGTGCCAGCTCACCGGGACTAGCGGGAGGGCCCGAGCAGTACTTC	CASSPGLAGGPEQYF
.	TRBV4-1	TRBJ1-2	.	TGCGCCAGCAGCCAACAACCCCTTTGGGGCAGGGGTAGTGGCTACACCTTC	CASSQQPLWGRGSGYTF
TRBD2	TRBV18	TRBJ2-3	.	TGTGCCAGCTCACCACTAGCTAGCGGGAGGGCTGCGGATACGCAGTATTTT	CASSPLASGRAADTQYF
TRBD1	TRBV28	TRBJ1-1	few	TGTGCCAGCAGTTTACTCCGACAGGGAGCTTTCTTT	CASSLLRQGAFF
.	TRBV30	TRBJ2-7	once	TGTGCCTGGAGTCCACCAGTGCGGACCTACGAGCAGTACTTC	CAWSPPVRTYEQYF
.	TRBV6-4	TRBJ2-1	.	TGTGCCAGCAGTTACTCCCCTTTCGATGAGCAGTTCTTC	CASSYSPFDEQFF